This record concerns one TCR beta chain sequence. Its antigen is still unknown. Trimming took off 11 bases at V and 5 bases at J, with 21 bases between the two ends. This CDR3 comprises 14 residues. The germline gives CDR1 ENHRY, CDR2 SYGVKD. These data are taken from a study of T cell responses to AZD1222 COVID-19 vaccine. Points from the study as a whole: White British people made up most donors, females outnumbered males, and clonal diversity was possibly underestimated.

Data came from immunoSEQ multiplex PCR; TCRdb stores just in-frame clones and leaves some out. The profile covers about 120,000 clones, with 70% to 90% appearing a single time and 3.5% to 5% taken by the ten largest. This TCR came from an adult in good health. Sequencing was performed on peripheral blood, taken on day 0 of MenACWY control vaccination. The V and J genes are TRBV10-3 and TRBJ1-2, with TRBD1 as a possible D gene (5 bases). Here the CDR3 DNA reads TGTGCCGTCGCTCGGGACTCGTCAGGGTATGGCTACACCTTC. Protein product: CAVARDSSGYGYTF.